The 9 T cell receptor beta chains below all came from one sample that was sequenced in a study of vaccination effects on CD4 cells after COVID-19. ViraFEST assay sequencing came after antigen-specific CD4+ T cells were expanded with viral peptide pools. Once cultured for roughly nine days, the cells underwent separation to obtain CD4+ T cells. This individual contracted SARS-CoV-2 between March and December 2020, as verified by PCR. These TCRs are of unknown antigen specificity. Clones were read by immunoSEQ multiplex PCR, and TCRdb kept only the in-frame ones, dropping some. The sample carries around 53,000 clones, around 80% recorded once. Specimen: CD4+ T cells from PBMCs cultured with HIV peptides, collected before COVID-19 vaccination. Subset noted: HIV-1 Nef peptide pool negative control/reference culture. The receptors stem from a human donor who had a prior SARS-CoV-2 infection.

This clone was found a few times. V is TRBV4-2 and J is TRBJ1-3; 7 positions match TRBD1. Looked up from germline, CDR1 is LGHNA and CDR2 is YNFKEQ. CDR3 length: 16 residues. V dropped 4 bases and J dropped 4; count of bases not matched to a gene: 10. CDR3 in amino acids: CASSLRPTGTGNTIYF. The CDR3 DNA reads as TGTGCCAGCAGCCTACGGCCGACAGGGACCGGAAACACCATATATTTT.

The chain has TRBV11-1 and TRBJ2-5; TRBD1 matches at 7 bases. V gave up 5 bases and J gave up 3 bases; unmatched junction bases: 9. The CDR3 has 15 amino acids. The germline V gene has CDR1 SGHAT and CDR2 FQDESV (reference sequence). The CDR3 here is CASSANSQGEETQYF. CDR3 in DNA: TGTGCCAGCAGCGCCAATAGCCAGGGGGAAGAGACCCAGTACTTC. Based on the CDR3 plus reference TRBV11-1 and TRBJ2-5, the full variable domain is EAEVAQSPRYKITEKSQAVAFWCDPISGHATLYWYRQILGQGPELLVQFQDESVVDDSQLPKDRFSAERLKGVDSTLKIQPAELGDSAMYLCASSANSQGEETQYFGPGTRLLVL.

The chain has TRBV9 and TRBJ1-1; 7 bases match TRBD1. CDR3 length: 14 amino acids. In germline, CDR1 is SGDLS, CDR2 YYNGEE. V gave up 3 bases and J gave up 8 bases; unmatched junction bases: 10. The CDR3 DNA sequence: TGTGCCAGCAGCGAAAAGACAGGGAGGGCAGAAGCTTTCTTT. Translating it yields CASSEKTGRAEAFF. Variable domain in full (rest from reference TRBV9 and TRBJ1-1): DSGVTQTPKHLITATGQRVTLRCSPRSGDLSVYWYQQSLDQGLQFLIQYYNGEERAKGNILERFSAQQFPDLHSELNLSSLELGDSALYFCASSEKTGRAEAFFGQGTRLTVV.

The V gene is TRBV19, the J gene TRBJ1-2, with 10 nucleotides matching TRBD1. CDR3 length equals 15 residues. CDR1 and CDR2 (germline): LNHDA, SQIVND (reference sequence). With 6 bases clipped from V and 4 bases from J, the junction kept 8 bases outside the gene matches. The CDR3 bases are TGTGCCAGTAGAACCGGGACAGGGGTTAGCTATGGCTACACCTTC. This sequence encodes CASRTGTGVSYGYTF.

The chain carries TRBV5-6 and TRBJ1-1, with 8 bases fitting TRBD1. V was pared by 4 bases and J by 11 bases, with 10 bases of the junction left unmatched. The CDR3 loop spans 13 amino acids. Per the germline V gene, CDR1 is SGHDT and CDR2 is YYEEEE. CDR3 sequence: CASSVIQGGDAFF. The CDR3 region has the DNA TGTGCCAGCAGCGTAATACAGGGGGGAGATGCTTTCTTT.

The chain employs TRBV5-6 and TRBJ1-2; no reliable D call. Germline V gene sequence: CDR1 SGHDT, CDR2 YYEEEE. Trimming cost V 0 bases and J 3 bases, with 6 bases left between them. The CDR3 is 13 residues long. The CDR3 DNA reads as TGTGCCAGCAGCTTGGAGACGCACTATGGCTACACCTTC. Its protein product is CASSLETHYGYTF.

The chain links TRBV7-3 to TRBJ2-6, with a possible D match to TRBD1 (6 bases). This CDR3 spans 18 amino acids. The germline CDR1 and CDR2 sequences are SGHTA and FQGTGA. V shed 6 bases and J shed 4 bases, with 22 bases lying between them. The CDR3 bases are TGTGCCAGCAGTCCACAGGGACCTGCGTTAGGGGGGGCCAACGTCCTGACTTTC. Protein product: CASSPQGPALGGANVLTF.

This clone was counted once. The genes are TRBV2 and TRBJ1-1; no firm D call. V lost 1 base and J lost 2, with 5 bases in between. The CDR3 has 13 amino acids. The germline V gene has CDR1 SNHLY and CDR2 FYNNEI. CDR3 nucleotide sequence: TGTGCCAGCAGTGAAGGGGTAAACACTGAAGCTTTCTTT. Its translation is CASSEGVNTEAFF.

The CDR3 DNA reads as TGTGCCAGCAGCCCCGGGACAGGGTGGGGCAATGAGCAGTTCTTC. Translation: CASSPGTGWGNEQFF. The chain recombines TRBV7-2 with TRBJ2-1; 9 nucleotides line up with TRBD1. CDR1 is SGHTA, CDR2 FQGNSA, per germline. The CDR3 spans 15 residues. V shed 5 bases and J 6 bases; nucleotides not matched to a gene: 8.